These T cell receptor beta chains were read from a single sample in a study of blood T cell repertoires in COVID-19. TCRdb's copy holds only in-frame clones and misses some; the assay was immunoSEQ multiplex PCR. The sample holds over 45,000 clones; about nine tenths are singletons and the top ten take approximately 7%. Sequencing was carried out using peripheral blood. These receptors originate from a woman in her fifties or sixties with active or convalescent COVID-19. Each CDR3 is given with its conserved first and last residue. A D gene is named only where the DNA matches it firmly. A clone size is listed for some rows: how often the clone was seen (once, few, many), or a class if it is expanded.

TRBJ2-7	.	TRBV15	.	TGTGCCACCAGCAGAGACAGGGCCTCCTACGAGCAGTACTTC	CATSRDRASYEQYF
TRBJ2-7	.	TRBV28	.	TGTGCCAGCAGTTTAAGGGGGGGGGCCGAGCAGTACTTC	CASSLRGGAEQYF
TRBJ1-1	TRBD1	TRBV28	.	TGTGCCAGCAGTCTAGGGGGCCAAATGGGGACTGAAGCTTTCTTT	CASSLGGQMGTEAFF
TRBJ1-5	.	TRBV15	.	TGTGCCACCAGCAGTCAACATAGCAATCAGCCCCAGCATTTT	CATSSQHSNQPQHF
TRBJ2-1	.	TRBV6-5	.	TGTGCCAGCATTTTCGGACAGGGAGGGTACAATGAGCAGTTCTTC	CASIFGQGGYNEQFF
TRBJ2-1	TRBD1	TRBV18	once	TGTGCCAGCTCACCGGGGACAGGCTATGAGCAGTTCTTC	CASSPGTGYEQFF
TRBJ1-4	TRBD1	TRBV6-5	.	TGTGCCAGCAGTTTACAGGGGGAAGAAAAACTGTTTTTT	CASSLQGEEKLFF
TRBJ2-1	TRBD2	TRBV5-6	.	TGTGCCAGCAGCTCCCCCCTAAGCGGGGGGACCTACAATGAGCAGTTCTTC	CASSSPLSGGTYNEQFF
TRBJ2-3	.	TRBV28	.	TGTGCCAGCAGCCTCGTCCGGAGGGCAGATACGCAGTATTTT	CASSLVRRADTQYF
TRBJ2-5	TRBD2	TRBV19	.	TGTGCCAGTAGTATAGTACGGGAGGGCCCCCAAGAGACCCAGTACTTC	CASSIVREGPQETQYF
TRBJ1-4	TRBD1	TRBV28	.	TGTGCCAGCAGTACAGGGGTCTTGGCTAATGAAAAACTGTTTTTT	CASSTGVLANEKLFF
TRBJ1-1	.	TRBV29-1	.	TGCAGCGTTGCTGAGGACACTGAAGCTTTCTTT	CSVAEDTEAFF
TRBJ2-7	TRBD2	TRBV7-3	.	TGTGCCAGCAGCTTAGGGGGGGAGACCTACGAGCAGTACTTC	CASSLGGETYEQYF
TRBJ1-1	.	TRBV7-2	.	TGTGCCAGCAGCTCCGGACAGCAGTATGCAGCTTTCTTT	CASSSGQQYAAFF
TRBJ1-1	TRBD1	TRBV7-9	.	TGTGCCAGCAGCTCGTGGACAGGGGGAAACACTGAAGCTTTCTTT	CASSSWTGGNTEAFF
TRBJ2-7	TRBD2	TRBV7-3	once	TGTGCCAGCAGCGCCGCGGGGGGCAGCTCCTACGAGCAGTACTTC	CASSAAGGSSYEQYF
TRBJ2-2	TRBD2	TRBV6-2/TRBV6-3	.	TGTGCCAGCAGTTATTCGAGGGAGGGCACCGGGGAGCTGTTTTTT	CASSYSREGTGELFF
TRBJ2-1	TRBD2	TRBV3-1/TRBV3-2	.	TGTGCCAGCAGCCAAGGACTAGCGGGGGACAATGAGCAGTTCTTC	CASSQGLAGDNEQFF
TRBJ1-5	.	TRBV5-1	.	TGCGCCAGCAGCTTGGATTCAGGGTCGGGTCAGCCCCAGCATTTT	CASSLDSGSGQPQHF
TRBJ2-3	TRBD1	TRBV9	.	TGTGCCAGCAGCGTAGAGGACAGGCGGGGCACAGATACGCAGTATTTT	CASSVEDRRGTDTQYF
TRBJ2-3	TRBD2	TRBV7-7	.	TGTGCCAGCAGCTCAACCTCTAGCGGGGGGACCGCAGATACGCAGTATTTT	CASSSTSSGGTADTQYF
TRBJ1-2	TRBD1	TRBV29-1	.	TGCAGCGTTGAAGATCCCCCGGGACAGGGGAGGGTTGGCTACACCTTC	CSVEDPPGQGRVGYTF
TRBJ2-3	.	TRBV7-6	.	TGTGCCAGCAGCTTATTTCCGTCCACAGATACGCAGTATTTT	CASSLFPSTDTQYF
TRBJ1-2	.	TRBV6-5	.	TGTGCCAGCAGCAGAAATGGCTACACCTTC	CASSRNGYTF
TRBJ1-2	TRBD1	TRBV7-3	.	TGTGCCAGCAGCTTTAAGGGGGCGCAGGGTTGTACGTTAGCTAACTATGGCTACACCTTC	CASSFKGAQGCTLANYGYTF
TRBJ1-2	.	TRBV7-8	.	TGTGCCAGCAGCTTCGAGGGGGTAGGAGGCTACACCTTC	CASSFEGVGGYTF
TRBJ2-2	.	TRBV6-4	few	TGTGCCAGCAGTGACTATTCCCTGAACACCGGGGAGCTGTTTTTT	CASSDYSLNTGELFF
TRBJ1-1	TRBD1	TRBV6-5	.	TGTGCCAGCAGACGACAGGGTCTGAACACTGAAGCTTTCTTT	CASRRQGLNTEAFF
TRBJ2-1	.	TRBV3-1/TRBV3-2	.	TGTGCCAGCAGCCAAGGGGCAGGGTACAATGAGCAGTTCTTC	CASSQGAGYNEQFF
TRBJ1-5	.	TRBV2	.	TGTGCCAGCAGTGACCCTTCGCGACAGAGCAATCAGCCCCAGCATTTT	CASSDPSRQSNQPQHF
TRBJ2-5	TRBD2	TRBV7-2	once	TGTGCCAGCAGGGATAGCGGGCACCGAGGGGAGACCCAGTACTTC	CASRDSGHRGETQYF
TRBJ2-7	.	TRBV9	.	TGTGCCAGCAGCGTAGCGGAGAGCTCCTACGAGCAGTACTTC	CASSVAESSYEQYF
TRBJ1-1	.	TRBV2	.	TGTGCCAGCAGGGGCCTTACAGTGAACACTGAAGCTTTCTTT	CASRGLTVNTEAFF
TRBJ2-6	.	TRBV19	.	TGTGCCAGTAGTATTCGGGGGGCCGGGGCCAACGTCCTGACTTTC	CASSIRGAGANVLTF
TRBJ1-5	.	TRBV21-1	few	TGTGCCAGCAGCACCAAAGACAGGGGAGTTGGTCAGCCCCAGCATTTT	CASSTKDRGVGQPQHF
TRBJ1-4	.	TRBV5-1	.	TGCGCCAGCAGCTTCCAGGCTTCAACTAATGAAAAACTGTTTTTT	CASSFQASTNEKLFF
TRBJ1-2	.	TRBV28	.	TGTGCCAGCAGTTTATCCGGGGGTCAGGGTGGCTACACCTTC	CASSLSGGQGGYTF
TRBJ2-2	TRBD2	TRBV7-2	once	TGTGCCAGCAGTAGGACTAGCTCAGGAACCGGGGAGCTGTTTTTT	CASSRTSSGTGELFF
TRBJ2-7	.	TRBV27	.	TGTGCCAGCAGTTTATTCAGGGACTACGAGCAGTACTTC	CASSLFRDYEQYF
TRBJ1-1	.	TRBV28	.	TGTGCCAGCAGTTTAGTGACTCGGGGCACTGAAGCTTTCTTT	CASSLVTRGTEAFF
TRBJ2-7	.	TRBV21-1	.	TGTGCCAGCCCACCTGCCGGGGACAGGAGCTCCTACGAGCAGTACTTC	CASPPAGDRSSYEQYF
TRBJ2-3	.	TRBV12-3/TRBV12-4	.	TGTGCCACCGCAGGGGGGTCGTCAGATACGCAGTATTTT	CATAGGSSDTQYF
TRBJ2-1	.	TRBV9	.	TGTGCCAGCAGCCCGCTTGAGAGGGTCTACAATGAGCAGTTCTTC	CASSPLERVYNEQFF
TRBJ2-7	TRBD2	TRBV19	.	TGTGCCAGCTCGTTAGCGGGAGCTGACGAGCAGTACTTC	CASSLAGADEQYF
TRBJ2-7	.	TRBV14	.	TGTGCCAGCAGCCAAGGGGGGGGCATAGGATCCTACGAGCAGTACTTC	CASSQGGGIGSYEQYF
TRBJ2-3	.	TRBV29-1	.	TGCAGCGTTGTTCGTCCAGATACGCAGTATTTT	CSVVRPDTQYF